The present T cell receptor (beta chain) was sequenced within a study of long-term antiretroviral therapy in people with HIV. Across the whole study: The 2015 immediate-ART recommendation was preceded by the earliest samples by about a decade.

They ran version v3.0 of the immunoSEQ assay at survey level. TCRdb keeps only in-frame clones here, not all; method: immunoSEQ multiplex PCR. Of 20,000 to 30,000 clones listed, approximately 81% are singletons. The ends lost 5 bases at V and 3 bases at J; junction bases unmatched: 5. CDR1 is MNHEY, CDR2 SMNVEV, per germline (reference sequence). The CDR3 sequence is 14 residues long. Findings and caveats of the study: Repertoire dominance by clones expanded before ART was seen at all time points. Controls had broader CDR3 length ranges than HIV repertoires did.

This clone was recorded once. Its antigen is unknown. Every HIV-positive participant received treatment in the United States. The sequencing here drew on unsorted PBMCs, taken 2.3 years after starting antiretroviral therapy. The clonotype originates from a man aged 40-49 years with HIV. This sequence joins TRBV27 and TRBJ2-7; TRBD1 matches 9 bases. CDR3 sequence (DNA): TGTGCCAGCAGTCTGGGACAGGGAAGCTACGAGCAGTACTTC. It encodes CASSLGQGSYEQYF.